A selection of T cell receptor beta chains follows, all from one sample in a study of T cell changes during pregnancy in multiple sclerosis. The method was immunoSEQ multiplex PCR; TCRdb's version includes in-frame clones alone and lacks a portion of them. The sample records about 110,000 clones, approximately 90% being singletons. The sequenced sample was peripheral blood, obtained in the third trimester of pregnancy. These TCRs come from a female donor with multiple sclerosis, enrolled in a pregnancy study. Each CDR3 is given with its conserved first and last residue. D genes are given only for firm matches. Clone size is shown for a subset of rows, as once, few, many or a class of expanded clone.

v_call	clone_size	d_call	j_call	cdr3_aa	cdr3_nt
TRBV5-1	once	-	TRBJ1-5	CASSPPGQSYSNQPQHF	TGCGCCAGCAGCCCACCAGGACAGAGTTATAGCAATCAGCCCCAGCATTTT
TRBV5-1	-	TRBD2	TRBJ2-5	CASGLPGLAGEVGETQYF	TGCGCCAGCGGATTACCGGGACTAGCGGGGGAGGTGGGAGAGACCCAGTACTTC
TRBV7-9	-	-	TRBJ1-1	CASSPPGGVTEAFF	TGTGCCAGCAGCCCGCCGGGGGGGGTCACTGAAGCTTTCTTT
TRBV10-1	-	TRBD2	TRBJ2-3	CASSESGSGRMYF	TGCGCCAGCAGTGAGTCGGGTAGCGGGCGTATGTATTTT
TRBV27	-	-	TRBJ2-3	CASSDPAGYTDTQYF	TGTGCCAGCAGTGATCCGGCAGGTTACACAGATACGCAGTATTTT
TRBV30	-	TRBD1	TRBJ1-5	CAWAGQSNQPQHF	TGTGCCTGGGCGGGACAGAGCAATCAGCCCCAGCATTTT
TRBV29-1	few	-	TRBJ1-2	CSVGASREAGYTF	TGCAGCGTTGGGGCCAGCAGGGAGGCTGGCTACACCTTC
TRBV5-1	-	TRBD1	TRBJ2-1	CASSFDRASSYNEQFF	TGCGCCAGCAGCTTCGACAGGGCCTCTTCCTACAATGAGCAGTTCTTC
TRBV28	-	TRBD1	TRBJ1-4	CASSSPGQGFIGEKLFF	TGTGCCAGCAGTTCACCGGGACAGGGTTTCATCGGTGAAAAACTGTTTTTT
TRBV9	-	-	TRBJ2-6	CASSAPGRGANVLTF	TGTGCCAGCAGCGCCCCAGGGCGTGGGGCCAACGTCCTGACTTTC
TRBV9	-	-	TRBJ2-7	CASSENPDRLYEQYF	TGTGCCAGCAGCGAAAACCCTGACAGGCTCTACGAGCAGTACTTC
TRBV28	-	-	TRBJ1-1	CASSFVPGYNLNTEAFF	TGTGCCAGCAGTTTTGTACCCGGGTACAATTTGAACACTGAAGCTTTCTTT
TRBV5-1	-	TRBD1	TRBJ2-5	CASGSGQWSETQYF	TGCGCCAGTGGGTCGGGACAGTGGTCGGAGACCCAGTACTTC
TRBV2	few	-	TRBJ2-2	CASRTGNTGELFF	TGTGCCAGCAGAACAGGGAACACCGGGGAGCTGTTTTTT
TRBV7-8	-	TRBD2	TRBJ2-1	CASSALAGGASEQFF	TGTGCCAGCAGCGCTCTAGCGGGAGGTGCGAGTGAGCAGTTCTTC
TRBV27	once	-	TRBJ1-1	CASSSQGRLEAFF	TGTGCCAGCAGTTCTCAGGGTAGGCTCGAAGCTTTCTTT
TRBV28	-	-	TRBJ2-7	CASSLMRNSYEQYF	TGTGCCAGCAGTTTGATGCGGAATTCCTACGAGCAGTACTTC
TRBV11-2	-	-	TRBJ1-2	CASSPTDIFYGYTF	TGTGCCAGCAGCCCTACCGACATTTTCTATGGCTACACCTTC
TRBV6-5	-	TRBD1	TRBJ1-2	CASSPGTEYGYTF	TGTGCCAGCAGCCCAGGGACAGAGTATGGCTACACCTTC
TRBV19	-	-	TRBJ1-2	CASSLSAGNYGYTF	TGTGCCAGTAGCCTTTCCGCGGGGAACTATGGCTACACCTTC
TRBV19	-	-	TRBJ2-4	CASSISAGRQGKNIQYF	TGTGCCAGTAGTATCAGTGCAGGACGCCAGGGCAAAAACATTCAGTACTTC
TRBV7-9	once	-	TRBJ1-2	CASSSTGLFGYTF	TGTGCCAGCAGCTCGACTGGACTCTTTGGCTACACCTTC
TRBV11-2	-	-	TRBJ1-5	CASSLEGANQPQHF	TGTGCCAGCAGCTTAGAGGGGGCTAATCAGCCCCAGCATTTT
TRBV5-4	-	-	TRBJ2-5	CASSLVGGVSQETQYF	TGTGCCAGCAGCTTGGTTGGCGGGGTTAGCCAAGAGACCCAGTACTTC
TRBV19	-	-	TRBJ1-1	CASSSQMNTEAFF	TGTGCCAGTAGTTCTCAGATGAACACTGAAGCTTTCTTT
TRBV29-1	-	-	TRBJ2-5	CSVEQGGETQYF	TGCAGCGTTGAACAGGGGGGAGAGACCCAGTACTTC
TRBV11-2	-	-	TRBJ1-2	CASSLEQYYGYTF	TGTGCCAGCAGCTTAGAACAGTACTATGGCTACACCTTC
TRBV9	once	TRBD2	TRBJ2-1	CASSVDGSASTGGHNEQFF	TGTGCCAGCAGCGTAGACGGCTCGGCTAGCACGGGGGGGCACAATGAGCAGTTCTTC
TRBV18	once	TRBD2	TRBJ2-7	CASSPTSGGTSSYEQYF	TGTGCCAGCTCACCAACTAGCGGGGGGACCAGCTCCTATGAGCAGTACTTC
TRBV28	-	-	TRBJ2-7	CASRSGTPEQYF	TGTGCCAGCAGGTCCGGGACACCCGAGCAGTACTTC
TRBV5-1	-	-	TRBJ1-1	CASSLAGGFMDTEAFF	TGCGCCAGCAGCTTGGCCGGGGGGTTCATGGACACTGAAGCTTTCTTT
TRBV9	once	-	TRBJ2-3	CASSVGGADTQYF	TGTGCCAGCAGCGTAGGGGGCGCGGATACGCAGTATTTT
TRBV7-6	-	-	TRBJ1-1	CASSSLLGGNTEAFF	TGTGCCAGCAGCTCGCTTCTAGGGGGGAACACTGAAGCTTTCTTT
TRBV18	-	-	TRBJ1-3	CASSLPTGSGNTIYF	TGTGCCAGCTCACTTCCGACAGGCTCTGGAAACACCATATATTTT
TRBV10-3	-	-	TRBJ2-7	CAISDSAAGEYEQYF	TGTGCCATCAGTGACAGTGCCGCAGGGGAGTACGAGCAGTACTTC
TRBV28	-	TRBD1	TRBJ1-2	CASSLLATHRGPNYGYTF	TGTGCCAGCAGTTTACTTGCGACTCACAGGGGGCCTAACTATGGCTACACCTTC
TRBV19	-	TRBD1	TRBJ2-2	CASMTGGAGELFF	TGTGCCAGTATGACAGGGGGGGCCGGGGAGCTGTTTTTT
TRBV6-1	-	TRBD1	TRBJ1-1	CASRPGQAKVRAFF	TGTGCCAGCAGACCGGGACAGGCCAAGGTGCGGGCTTTCTTT
TRBV29-1	-	TRBD1	TRBJ2-5	CSVVRQGAQETQYF	TGCAGCGTTGTAAGACAGGGGGCCCAAGAGACCCAGTACTTC
TRBV28	-	TRBD1	TRBJ1-4	CASSWTGGHEKLFF	TGTGCCAGCAGCTGGACAGGGGGGCACGAAAAACTGTTTTTT
TRBV9	-	-	TRBJ1-1	CASSFSGDTEAFF	TGTGCCAGCAGTTTCTCAGGGGACACTGAAGCTTTCTTT
TRBV6-5	-	-	TRBJ2-7	CASSYNVGSSYEQYF	TGTGCCAGCAGTTACAATGTCGGTAGCTCCTACGAGCAGTACTTC
TRBV30	-	-	TRBJ1-1	CAWTAGGALTGVEAFF	TGTGCCTGGACCGCCGGGGGGGCCCTGACGGGTGTCGAAGCTTTCTTT
TRBV7-2	-	-	TRBJ2-7	CASSFDRSSYEQYF	TGTGCCAGCAGCTTTGACAGGAGCTCCTACGAGCAGTACTTC